This T cell receptor beta chain was sequenced for a study of blood T cell repertoires in COVID-19. Measured with immunoSEQ multiplex PCR; TCRdb has only the in-frame clones, and not every one. This sample has about 200,000 clones, with roughly 92% found just once. V shed 1 base and J 6 bases; nucleotides not matched to a gene: 6. The length of the CDR3 is 16 residues. Germline V gene data show CDR1 as SGHKS and CDR2 as YYEKEE (reference sequence). This rearrangement joins TRBV5-5 to TRBJ2-2; 10 positions agree with TRBD2. Material: peripheral blood. This clonotype originated in a man in his sixties with COVID-19, enrolled during active disease. The CDR3 nucleotides are TGTGCCAGCAGCTTGAGGCTAGCGGGAGTGTCCGGGGAGCTGTTTTTT. Encoded protein: CASSLRLAGVSGELFF.